Listed here are 25 T cell receptor beta chains from one sample, sequenced in a study of T-cell memory formation after mild COVID-19. TCRdb reprocessed the 5' RACE reads via MiXCR and lists one record per CDR3 protein. The sample gives approximately 150,000 distinct CDR3 sequences, 13% of which show up once; approximately 3.3% is in the top ten. Sequencing input: PBMCs or a T cell subset sorted from them (not recorded which). These receptors all come from a young man who had mild COVID-19 (a few samples of this study predate the infection). Cell type and time point are not known.

The table lists this clonotype with a few counts. CDR3 DNA sequence: TGTGCCAGCAGCTTAAAGGGGGAGCTGTTTTTT. Residues: CASSLKGELFF. V usage is TRBV11-2 and J usage is TRBJ2-2, with no clear D. Germline CDR1 is SGHAT and CDR2 is FQNNGV. The CDR3 consists of 11 residues. Deletions cut 2 bases from V and 8 bases from J, with 3 bases between. The full variable domain, in which reference TRBV11-2 and TRBJ2-2 provide the parts outside the CDR3, is EAGVAQSPRYKIIEKRQSVAFWCNPISGHATLYWYQQILGQGPKLLIQFQNNGVVDDSQLPKDRFSAERLKGVDSTLKIQPAKLEDSAVYLCASSLKGELFFGEGSRLTVL.

The V and J genes are TRBV14 and TRBJ1-1; D not resolved. Germline V gene data show CDR1 as SGHDN and CDR2 as FVKESK. Trimming removed 0 bases from V and 1 base from J, with 9 bases in between. This CDR3 region has 15 residues. The CDR3 region has the DNA TGTGCCAGCAGCCAAGATCTTTCAGGGAACACTGAAGCTTTCTTT. Its translation: CASSQDLSGNTEAFF.

The chain links TRBV4-3 to TRBJ2-5; D may be TRBD1 (5 bases). The V end was cut by 0 bases, the J end by 4 bases, with 12 bases between. CDR3 length: 15 amino acids. Germline V gene data show CDR1 as LGHNA and CDR2 as YSLEER. CDR3 coding DNA: TGCGCCAGCAGCCAAGATAGGGGTTTTGGAGAGACCCAGTACTTC. Translated, it gives CASSQDRGFGETQYF.

This clonotype occurred many times. J is TRBJ2-2 and V is TRBV7-2, with 8 positions matching TRBD2. The V gene's germline CDR1 is SGHTA and CDR2 FQGNSA. The V gene end was trimmed by 0 bases and the J gene end by 1 base; junction bases not matched to a gene: 1. This CDR3 is 16 amino acids long. The CDR3 sequence is CASSLALAGNTGELFF. The CDR3 bases are TGTGCCAGCAGCTTAGCCCTAGCGGGGAACACCGGGGAGCTGTTTTTT.

The chain joins TRBV5-1 to TRBJ1-1, with D possibly TRBD1 on 5 matching bases. This CDR3 has 14 amino acids. In germline, CDR1 is SGHRS, CDR2 YFSETQ. V was cut by 4 bases and J by 0 bases, with 10 bases left in between. The DNA of the CDR3 is TGCGCCAGCAGCGCCGGGACGCTGAACACTGAAGCTTTCTTT. Protein sequence: CASSAGTLNTEAFF. Filled out from reference TRBV5-1 and TRBJ1-1, the complete variable domain reads KAGVTQTPRYLIKTRGQQVTLSCSPISGHRSVSWYQQTPGQGLQFLFEYFSETQRNKGNFPGRFSGRQFSNSRSEMNVSTLELGDSALYLCASSAGTLNTEAFFGQGTRLTVV.

This clonotype has a handful of counts. The gene calls are TRBV27 and TRBJ1-1; no definite D call. Between the trimmed V and J ends, which lost 5 bases and 4 bases, there was a span of 8 bases. There are 12 residues in the CDR3. Germline V CDR1 and CDR2: MNHEY, SMNVEV (reference sequence). The DNA of the CDR3 is TGTGCCAGCAGTCGGTGGGGCACTGAAGCTTTCTTT. Its protein product is CASSRWGTEAFF.

This clonotype has ten or more counts. The V and J genes are TRBV2 and TRBJ2-7, with TRBD2 identical over 13 bases. Trimming took 6 bases from V and 4 from J; bases not matched to a gene: 3. This CDR3 has 14 residues. Germline assignment: CDR1 SNHLY and CDR2 FYNNEI. Written as DNA, the CDR3 is TGTGCCAGCAGGTCGACTAGCGGGGGGTACGAGCAGTACTTC. Its translation is CASRSTSGGYEQYF.

The chain carries TRBV27 and TRBJ1-5, with 7 bases that match TRBD1. The germline gives CDR1 MNHEY, CDR2 SMNVEV (reference sequence). This CDR3 region has 15 residues. V lost 4 bases to trimming and J lost 2 bases; unmatched junction nucleotides: 5. The CDR3 DNA reads TGTGCCAGCAGTTGGACAGGAGGGGGCAATCAGCCCCAGCATTTT. This sequence encodes CASSWTGGGNQPQHF.

The chain couples TRBV27 to TRBJ2-3; 7 positions agree with TRBD2. The ends lost 8 bases at V and 4 bases at J; junction bases unmatched: 6. In germline, CDR1 is MNHEY, CDR2 SMNVEV (reference sequence). The CDR3 is 13 residues long. The chain's CDR3 is CASLMGGPDTQYF. DNA of the CDR3: TGTGCCAGCCTCATGGGAGGGCCAGATACGCAGTATTTT.

The chain joins TRBV7-2 to TRBJ2-3; TRBD2 is a possible D gene (5 bases). V was trimmed by 7 bases and J by 0 bases, leaving 17 bases between them. Germline V gene data show CDR1 as SGHTA and CDR2 as FQGNSA. The CDR3 is made up of 16 amino acids. CDR3 region: CASTSSRSGSTDTQYF. CDR3 in DNA: TGTGCCAGCACCTCATCTCGGAGCGGAAGCACAGATACGCAGTATTTT.

The gene calls are TRBV2 and TRBJ1-1, with D perhaps matching TRBD1 (5 bases). CDR1 is SNHLY and CDR2 is FYNNEI in the germline V gene. V lost 4 bases, J lost 5 bases, and 11 bases lay in between. The CDR3 is made up of 13 amino acids. The CDR3 coding sequence is TGTGCCAGCAGTGTTGGGGGGGAAACTGAAGCTTTCTTT. It yields the protein CASSVGGETEAFF.

The chain's CDR3 is CASSGFSGGYSYNEQFF. In DNA, the CDR3 is TGCGCCAGCAGCGGGTTCAGCGGGGGTTACTCCTACAATGAGCAGTTCTTC. V gene TRBV4-3 combines with J gene TRBJ2-1; 8 positions match TRBD2. Trimming took 5 bases from V and 0 from J; bases not matched to a gene: 9. Germline lookup yields CDR1 LGHNA and CDR2 YSLEER. This CDR3 is 17 amino acids long.

This clonotype was observed a handful of times. The V call is TRBV7-2, the J call TRBJ2-6, with a weak D call TRBD2 (6 bases). This CDR3 region has 16 residues. Looked up from germline, CDR1 is SGHTA and CDR2 is FQGNSA. Trimming pared 3 bases from V and 4 bases from J, leaving 13 bases between. CDR3 nucleotide sequence: TGTGCCAGCAGCTTGTGGGCGGGGCCCGGGGCCAACGTCCTGACTTTC. As protein: CASSLWAGPGANVLTF. The variable domain in full, completed from reference TRBV7-2 and TRBJ2-6, reads GAGVSQSPSNKVTEKGKDVELRCDPISGHTALYWYRQSLGQGLEFLIYFQGNSAPDKSGLPSDRFSAERTGGSVSTLTIQRTQQEDSAVYLCASSLWAGPGANVLTFGAGSRLTVL.

The V gene is TRBV5-1, the J gene TRBJ1-2, with 12 bases that match TRBD1. The V gene's germline CDR1 is SGHRS and CDR2 YFSETQ. The CDR3 runs 16 residues. Germline trimming cut 3 bases from V and 8 bases from J; bases unmatched to any gene: 11. The CDR3 region is CASSSGQGAPLGGYTF. In DNA form, the CDR3 reads TGCGCCAGCAGCTCGGGACAGGGGGCGCCTTTGGGCGGCTACACCTTC.

This clonotype has more than one count but fewer than ten. This chain uses TRBV20-1 with TRBJ1-2; 7 bases align to TRBD1. The CDR3 totals 13 residues. Germline V gene lookup returns CDR1 DFQATT and CDR2 SNEGSKA (reference sequence). J lost 8 bases, V lost 4 bases, and 10 bases had no gene match. This CDR3 reads CSAIGTVARGYTF. DNA of the CDR3: TGCAGTGCTATAGGGACAGTCGCGAGGGGCTACACCTTC.

Only a few counts were recorded for this clonotype. The rearrangement joins TRBV5-1 to TRBJ2-5; 10 bases agree with TRBD2. The CDR3 is 18 residues long. Germline V lookup: CDR1 SGHRS, CDR2 YFSETQ. Trimming took 4 bases from V and 1 from J; bases not matched to a gene: 13. CDR3 amino acids: CASSLRPLAGGSQETQYF. CDR3 in DNA: TGCGCCAGCAGCCTCAGACCGTTAGCGGGGGGCTCCCAAGAGACCCAGTACTTC. The variable domain in full, completed from reference TRBV5-1 and TRBJ2-5, reads KAGVTQTPRYLIKTRGQQVTLSCSPISGHRSVSWYQQTPGQGLQFLFEYFSETQRNKGNFPGRFSGRQFSNSRSEMNVSTLELGDSALYLCASSLRPLAGGSQETQYFGPGTRLLVL.

This clonotype was picked up a small number of times. The CDR3, as DNA: TGCAGCGTTGATTCCGGACAGGGAGAAAAACTGTTTTTT. Protein sequence: CSVDSGQGEKLFF. This chain joins TRBV29-1 and TRBJ1-4; TRBD1 matches 8 bases. Unmatched junction bases numbered 5, after V lost 3 bases and J lost 8 bases. The CDR3 has 13 residues. Germline CDR1 is SQVTM and CDR2 is ANQGSEA.

Only a few counts were recorded for this clonotype. DNA for the CDR3: TGTGCCAGCAGCCAAGTCCGGCTAGCGGGGGCAGATACGCAGTATTTT. Protein product: CASSQVRLAGADTQYF. The genes are TRBV3-1 and TRBJ2-3, with 10 positions matching TRBD2. V was clipped by 1 base and J by 4 bases; unmatched bases: 5. This CDR3 is 16 amino acids long. CDR1 and CDR2 (germline): LGHDT, YNNKEL (reference sequence).

In this sample, this clonotype is medium-sized. The chain uses TRBV5-6 and TRBJ1-5, with 7 nucleotides matching TRBD1. This CDR3 has 18 amino acids. Germline V gives CDR1 SGHDT, CDR2 YYEEEE. The V gene end was trimmed by 2 bases and the J gene end by 2 bases; junction bases not matched to a gene: 13. This chain's CDR3 is CASSLRGEMTGRNQPQHF. CDR3 sequence (DNA): TGTGCCAGCAGCTTACGGGGTGAGATGACAGGGCGCAATCAGCCCCAGCATTTT.

This clonotype was found a few times. J is TRBJ2-1 and V is TRBV4-3; 10 bases match TRBD2. The ends lost 2 bases at V and 6 bases at J; junction bases unmatched: 4. CDR1 LGHNA and CDR2 YSLEER come from the germline V gene. CDR3 size: 15 residues. The CDR3 reads CASSQPSGGANEQFF. Here the CDR3 DNA reads TGCGCCAGCAGCCAACCCAGCGGGGGGGCCAATGAGCAGTTCTTC.

The chain recombines TRBV12-3 or TRBV12-4 with TRBJ2-3, with D perhaps TRBD2 (5 bases). Trimming stripped 6 bases from V and 7 bases from J, with 14 bases between. This CDR3 contains 13 residues. The DNA of the CDR3 is TGTGCCAGCAGCTCTGGCCGAGGGAATACGCAGTATTTT. Amino acids: CASSSGRGNTQYF.

The rearrangement uses TRBV11-2 and TRBJ2-3, with 8 positions matching TRBD1. The ends lost 4 bases at V and 5 bases at J; junction bases unmatched: 5. CDR3 size: 14 residues. Germline V lookup: CDR1 SGHAT, CDR2 FQNNGV. Written as DNA, the CDR3 is TGTGCCAGCAGCTCGACAGGGGTGGAAGATACGCAGTATTTT. Translating gives CASSSTGVEDTQYF.

The chain carries TRBV28 and TRBJ2-5, with 8 bases lining up with TRBD1. Germline V CDR1 and CDR2: MDHEN, SYDVKM. V lost 6 bases to trimming and J lost 2 bases; unmatched junction nucleotides: 14. This CDR3 is 17 amino acids long. The CDR3 reads CASSPWAGQGEQETQYF. The CDR3 coding sequence is TGTGCCAGCAGCCCATGGGCCGGACAGGGTGAACAAGAGACCCAGTACTTC.

This clonotype has a count of ten or more. This chain uses TRBV7-9 with TRBJ2-5, with D uncertain. The CDR3 is 11 amino acids. V dropped 2 bases and J dropped 4 bases, with 2 bases sitting between them. Looked up from germline, CDR1 is SEHNR and CDR2 is FQNEAQ (reference sequence). The CDR3 loop reads CASSLLETQYF. CDR3 coding DNA: TGTGCCAGCAGCTTACTAGAGACCCAGTACTTC.

The table lists this clonotype with a few counts. This chain joins TRBV29-1 and TRBJ2-5; perhaps TRBD2 as D (6 bases). The length of the CDR3 is 14 residues. The V end was cut by 7 bases, the J end by 0 bases, with 15 bases between. Germline values: CDR1 SQVTM, CDR2 ANQGSEA. CDR3 sequence reads: CSARDGWYQETQYF. The CDR3 region has the DNA TGCAGCGCGCGGGACGGGTGGTACCAAGAGACCCAGTACTTC. Variable domain in full (rest from reference TRBV29-1 and TRBJ2-5): SAVISQKPSRDICQRGTSLTIQCQVDSQVTMMFWYRQQPGQSLTLIATANQGSEATYESGFVIDKFPISRPNLTFSTLTVSNMSPEDSSIYLCSARDGWYQETQYFGPGTRLLVL.